This T cell receptor (beta chain) was captured in a study of T cell repertoires in cytomegalovirus infection. This clonotype has ten or more counts. The target antigen is unknown. MiXCR was run by TCRdb on the reads, yielding one entry per CDR3 protein. The repertoire holds 100,000 to 150,000 distinct CDR3 sequences, with 25% to 35% as singletons. Trimming removed 6 bases from V and 3 bases from J; junction bases left unmatched: 7. The CDR3 runs 15 residues. The germline V gene encodes CDR1 MNHEY and CDR2 SMNVEV (reference sequence). Sample: CD8+ T cells from cultured PBMCs, taken from culture after CMV antigen stimulation. The chain carries TRBV27 and TRBJ2-7; 11 nucleotides align to TRBD1. The origin of this receptor is a human donor in good health (CMV status not recorded). Some clones in this sample may be carry-over from other donors' samples. Here the CDR3 reads CASRYGTGGIYEQYF. The CDR3 region has the DNA TGTGCCAGCAGATACGGGACAGGGGGTATCTACGAGCAGTACTTC.